The next 19 T cell receptor beta chains were all read from a single sample in a study of shared clonotypes between healthy human individuals. TCRdb's copy holds only in-frame clones and misses some; the assay was immunoSEQ multiplex PCR. The sample has about 2.3 million clones; around 92% are singletons. Source material: naive CD4+ T cells from PBMCs. Described subset: CD45RA+ positively selected. The source of these receptors is a man aged 18 to 30 in good health. Some clones in this sample may be carry-over from other donors' samples.

This clone has a single count. This chain connects TRBV28 to TRBJ2-7; D not resolved. Germline loops: CDR1 MDHEN, CDR2 SYDVKM. The CDR3 has 14 amino acids. The V end lost 1 base, the J end lost 2 bases, and 9 bases lay between the germline ends. CDR3 sequence: CASSLSGSTYEQYF. The DNA for the CDR3 is TGTGCCAGCAGTTTATCCGGCAGTACCTACGAGCAGTACTTC. Combining the CDR3 with reference TRBV28 and TRBJ2-7 gives the whole variable domain DVKVTQSSRYLVKRTGEKVFLECVQDMDHENMFWYRQDPGLGLRLIYFSYDVKMKEKGDIPEGYSVSREKKERFSLILESASTNQTSMYLCASSLSGSTYEQYFGPGTRLTVT.

The chain couples TRBV5-1 to TRBJ2-3; D could derive from TRBD1 or TRBD2 (5 bases each). Trimming left V 4 bases short and J 1 base short, with 13 bases between. Germline CDR1 is SGHRS and CDR2 is YFSETQ. The CDR3 covers 15 residues. The CDR3: CASSPGTGRTDTQYF. The DNA of the CDR3 is TGCGCCAGCAGCCCTGGGACGGGACGCACAGATACGCAGTATTTT.

The genes are TRBV27 and TRBJ2-7, with TRBD2 matching over 9 bases. Trimming at V came to 5 bases and at J to 2 bases, leaving 7 bases not matched to a gene. The CDR3 is 15 amino acids. Germline assignment: CDR1 MNHEY and CDR2 SMNVEV (reference sequence). CDR3 in amino acids: CASSPPSGRTYEQYF. In DNA, the CDR3 is TGTGCCAGCAGTCCCCCAAGCGGGAGGACCTACGAGCAGTACTTC.

The CDR3 protein is CSTSTGTAITEQYF. Written as DNA, the CDR3 is TGCAGCACCTCGACCGGGACAGCTATTACAGAGCAGTACTTC. The rearrangement links TRBV29-1 to TRBJ2-7; 7 nucleotides agree with TRBD1. Germline CDR1 and CDR2: SQVTM and ANQGSEA. The CDR3 extends over 14 amino acids. J gave up 7 bases and V 8 bases, and 17 bases lay outside the gene matches.

This sequence joins TRBV5-8 and TRBJ2-3; 8 nucleotides line up with TRBD1. Germline assignment: CDR1 SGHTS and CDR2 YDEGEE. V was pared by 0 bases and J by 2 bases, with 5 bases of the junction left unmatched. The CDR3 contains 16 residues. CDR3 nucleotide sequence: TGTGCCAGCAGCTTGGCTGGACAGGGAGTCACAGATACGCAGTATTTT. Its protein is CASSLAGQGVTDTQYF.

The chain couples TRBV6-6 to TRBJ2-7, with D tentatively TRBD2 (6 bases). Germline CDR1 and CDR2: MNHNY and SVGAGI (reference sequence). The germline V and J ends were trimmed by 4 bases and 4 bases, with 14 bases remaining between them. This CDR3 has 14 amino acids. CDR3 coding DNA: TGTGCCAGCAGTTTATTCGCGGGGCGATACGAGCAGTACTTC. Encoded protein: CASSLFAGRYEQYF.

The V and J genes are TRBV5-1 and TRBJ2-7, with unresolved D. The CDR3 runs 15 residues. V lost 4 bases and J lost 4, with 18 bases in between. Germline V CDR1 and CDR2: SGHRS, YFSETQ. CDR3 residues: CASSPNSGALYEQYF. The CDR3 DNA is TGCGCCAGCAGCCCGAATTCTGGAGCCCTTTACGAGCAGTACTTC.

This clone was counted once. The sample carries other DNA sequences with the same CDR3. The rearrangement uses TRBV6-5 and TRBJ2-1, with 10 bases fitting TRBD2. Germline values: CDR1 MNHEY, CDR2 SVGAGI. V gave up 3 bases and J gave up 5 bases; unmatched junction bases: 4. This CDR3 is 15 amino acids long. CDR3 in amino acids: CASSYSLAGDNEQFF. The CDR3 DNA sequence: TGTGCCAGCAGTTATTCCCTAGCGGGAGACAATGAGCAGTTCTTC.

The genes are TRBV7-7 and TRBJ2-7; no firm D call. CDR1 is SSHAT, CDR2 FNYEAQ, per germline (reference sequence). The CDR3 consists of 12 residues. Trimming cost V 5 bases and J 4 bases, with 9 bases left between them. The CDR3 bases are TGTGCCAGCAGCCCCTTGGGGTACGAGCAGTACTTC. This translates into CASSPLGYEQYF.

The chain combines TRBV28 with TRBJ2-1, with 10 positions matching TRBD2. The CDR3 has 17 amino acids. Per germline, CDR1 MDHEN and CDR2 SYDVKM. V lost 5 bases and J lost 1; bases outside the gene matches: 8. The CDR3 spells CASSGLAGVGSYNEQFF. CDR3 nucleotide sequence: TGTGCCAGCAGTGGGCTAGCGGGAGTCGGGTCCTACAATGAGCAGTTCTTC.

The V gene is TRBV7-2, the J gene TRBJ2-3; 11 bases map to TRBD2. V lost 4 bases, J lost 6 bases, and 6 bases stayed unmatched. This CDR3 has 15 residues. From germline, CDR1 is SGHTA and CDR2 FQGNSA. The DNA of the CDR3 is TGTGCCAGCAGCTCACTAGCGGGAGATGGTGATACGCAGTATTTT. This encodes CASSSLAGDGDTQYF.

The V call is TRBV23-1, the J call TRBJ2-2; 9 positions agree with TRBD1. TRBV23-1 is given ORF status, its function remaining uncertain. There are 24 residues in the CDR3. Trimming at V came to 2 bases and at J to 5 bases, leaving 30 bases not matched to a gene. The CDR3 nucleotides read TGCGCCAGCAGTCAAATCTGCCTCCCGATAAAGGGGGACAGGGCCTTCTCGGGGACCGGGGAGCTGTTTTTT. Translating it yields CASSQICLPIKGDRAFSGTGELFF.

The rearrangement links TRBV11-2 to TRBJ2-1; TRBD1 might be the D (6 bases). Germline CDR1 and CDR2: SGHAT and FQNNGV. This CDR3 has 15 residues. V gave up 3 bases and J gave up 3 bases, with 12 bases separating them. The CDR3 sequence: CASSLDGGNYNEQFF. CDR3 nucleotide sequence: TGTGCCAGCAGCTTGGATGGGGGCAACTACAATGAGCAGTTCTTC.

This chain links TRBV19 with TRBJ1-5, with D unclear. The CDR3 loop spans 13 amino acids. V dropped 6 bases and J dropped 3 bases, with 9 bases sitting between them. CDR1 and CDR2 from the germline V gene are LNHDA and SQIVND (reference sequence). The CDR3 DNA reads TGTGCCAGTAGGGTCAGAGACAATCAGCCCCAGCATTTT. It translates to CASRVRDNQPQHF.

V is TRBV2 and J is TRBJ2-5, with D perhaps assigned TRBD1 or TRBD2 (5 bases each). Germline V CDR1 and CDR2: SNHLY, FYNNEI. Deletions cut 6 bases from V and 7 bases from J, with 18 bases between. The CDR3 is 14 amino acids. For the CDR3, the DNA is TGTGCCAGCAGCCACGGGCTTGGGGACGCGACCCAGTACTTC. The encoded protein is CASSHGLGDATQYF.

V is TRBV5-1 and J is TRBJ2-1; D perhaps matches TRBD2 (7 bases). V was pared by 4 bases and J by 8 bases, with 25 bases between. CDR3 length: 17 amino acids. CDR1 and CDR2 (germline): SGHRS, YFSETQ. As DNA, the CDR3 is TGCGCCAGCAGCCGGGATCGGGCCGGGACTAAGGGGGATGAGCAGTTCTTC. The encoded protein is CASSRDRAGTKGDEQFF.

This sequence joins TRBV5-1 and TRBJ2-7; D possibly corresponds to TRBD1 (6 bases). Trimming removed 1 base at V and 2 bases at J, with 16 bases between. The CDR3 is 16 residues long. Looked up from germline, CDR1 is SGHRS and CDR2 is YFSETQ. The CDR3 DNA sequence: TGCGCCAGCAGCTTGCCCACCGGGACATGGCCCTACGAGCAGTACTTC. Translating gives CASSLPTGTWPYEQYF.

The chain has TRBV11-2 and TRBJ1-1; no firm D call. This CDR3 is 15 amino acids long. V lost 1 base, J lost 1 base, and 10 bases lay in between. The V gene's germline CDR1 is SGHAT and CDR2 FQNNGV. The CDR3 bases are TGTGCCAGCAGCTTAGTCCGGCAAACGAACACTGAAGCTTTCTTT. Translating gives CASSLVRQTNTEAFF.

The genes are TRBV9 and TRBJ1-1; D gene uncertain. This CDR3 region has 13 residues. V was cut by 2 bases and J by 4 bases, with 9 bases left in between. Germline V gives CDR1 SGDLS, CDR2 YYNGEE. The DNA of the CDR3 is TGTGCCAGCAGCGTCCTCTCCGGCACTGAAGCTTTCTTT. It specifies CASSVLSGTEAFF.